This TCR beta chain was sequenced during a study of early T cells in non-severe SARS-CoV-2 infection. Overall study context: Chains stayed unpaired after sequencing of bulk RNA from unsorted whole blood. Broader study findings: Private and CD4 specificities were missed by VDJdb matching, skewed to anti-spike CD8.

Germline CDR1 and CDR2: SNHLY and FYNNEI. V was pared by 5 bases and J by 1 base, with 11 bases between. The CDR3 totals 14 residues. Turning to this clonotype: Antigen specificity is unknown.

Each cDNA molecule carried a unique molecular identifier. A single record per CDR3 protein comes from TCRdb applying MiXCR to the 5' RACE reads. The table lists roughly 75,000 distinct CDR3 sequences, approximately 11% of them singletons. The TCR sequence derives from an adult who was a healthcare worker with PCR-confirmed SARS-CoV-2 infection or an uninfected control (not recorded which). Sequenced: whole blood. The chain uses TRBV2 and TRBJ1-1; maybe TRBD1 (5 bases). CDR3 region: CASSRGVPNTEAFF. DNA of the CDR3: TGTGCCAGCAGTCGAGGGGTGCCGAACACTGAAGCTTTCTTT.